This TCR beta chain derives from a study of T cell repertoires in ileal Crohn's disease. V was pared by 7 bases and J by 6 bases, with 9 bases between. Germline V gene data show CDR1 as WSHSY and CDR2 as SAAADI. This CDR3 spans 11 amino acids. Concerning this clone itself: Its antigen is still unknown.

The repertoire was sequenced with immunoSEQ multiplex PCR; TCRdb's copy has only in-frame clones and lacks some. Found here are 2,000 to 2,500 clones, approximately 70% of them singletons; the top ten hold roughly 14%. Study outcomes and limitations: Clonal expansions were more frequent in active smokers than non-smokers at surgery.

V gene TRBV10-2 combines with J gene TRBJ1-2, with D possibly TRBD1 on 5 matching bases. Specimen: ileal tissue. This receptor was taken from an adult with Crohn's disease. CDR3 sequence: CASMEGNGYTF. For the CDR3, the DNA is TGCGCCAGCATGGAGGGGAATGGCTACACCTTC.